The 23 T cell receptor beta chains presented below share a single source sample, sequenced in a study of response to subunit inactivated influenza vaccine. TCRdb reanalysed the RT-PCR reads using MiXCR and keeps one entry per CDR3 protein. The table lists more than 400,000 distinct CDR3 sequences, about 7.2% of them singletons. This specimen consisted of PBMCs from blood, obtained less than 30 months after vaccination. The receptor source for this set is a man aged 50 to 69 who received an inactivated influenza vaccine.

V usage is TRBV6-2 or TRBV6-3 and J usage is TRBJ1-1, with TRBD1 matching over 7 bases. The CDR3 is 15 residues long. From germline, CDR1 is MNHEY and CDR2 SVGEGT. V shed 6 bases and J 1 base; nucleotides not matched to a gene: 8. The CDR3 reads CASRGGPSKNTEAFF. CDR3 bases: TGTGCCAGCAGAGGGGGCCCCTCCAAGAACACTGAAGCTTTCTTT.

The chain uses TRBV3-1 and TRBJ2-7; 7 nucleotides line up with TRBD1. V shed 4 bases and J 5 bases; nucleotides not matched to a gene: 5. This CDR3 spans 13 amino acids. Germline-derived CDR1 and CDR2 are LGHDT and YNNKEL (reference sequence). CDR3 sequence reads: CASSLLGGHEQYF. Here the CDR3 DNA reads TGTGCCAGCAGCCTGCTAGGGGGCCACGAGCAGTACTTC.

This clonotype came up a few times. V gene TRBV5-1 combines with J gene TRBJ2-5; D unresolved. V was clipped by 5 bases and J by 2 bases, with 13 bases between them. This CDR3 has 14 amino acids. CDR1 SGHRS and CDR2 YFSETQ come from the germline V gene. The CDR3 DNA reads as TGCGCCAGCAGTAAAGGCCCCGGTCAAGAGACCCAGTACTTC. This sequence encodes CASSKGPGQETQYF.

This clonotype was seen a handful of times. The rearrangement links TRBV7-2 to TRBJ2-2, with 9 bases lining up with TRBD1. CDR1 SGHTA and CDR2 FQGNSA come from the germline V gene. J gave up 6 bases and V 5 bases, and 7 bases lay outside the gene matches. The CDR3 extends over 15 amino acids. As DNA, the CDR3 is TGTGCCAGCAGCCGGGACAGGGTGGGGGCCGGGGAGCTGTTTTTT. It translates to CASSRDRVGAGELFF. The full variable domain, with the rest looked up from reference TRBV7-2 and TRBJ2-2, is GAGVSQSPSNKVTEKGKDVELRCDPISGHTALYWYRQSLGQGLEFLIYFQGNSAPDKSGLPSDRFSAERTGGSVSTLTIQRTQQEDSAVYLCASSRDRVGAGELFFGEGSRLTVL.

This clonotype was counted many times. V and J are TRBV20-1 and TRBJ2-3; 8 bases align to TRBD2. The CDR3 is 12 amino acids. CDR1 and CDR2 from the germline V gene are DFQATT and SNEGSKA (reference sequence). J gave up 6 bases and V 5 bases, and 4 bases lay outside the gene matches. The chain's CDR3 is CSASGGWDTQYF. The CDR3 nucleotides read TGCAGTGCTTCGGGAGGGTGGGATACGCAGTATTTT.

This clonotype occurred many times. The CDR3 spells CASSSLAGVGKNIQYF. In DNA, the CDR3 is TGTGCCAGCAGCTCCCTAGCGGGAGTGGGCAAAAACATTCAGTACTTC. The V and J genes are TRBV7-2 and TRBJ2-4; TRBD2 matches 10 bases. The CDR3 runs 16 residues. After removal of 4 bases from V and 3 bases from J, the junction contained 6 bases not matched to a gene. Germline V lookup: CDR1 SGHTA, CDR2 FQGNSA.

The chain employs TRBV7-7 and TRBJ2-5; D is possibly TRBD2 (6 bases). This CDR3 comprises 14 residues. The V end was cut by 4 bases, the J end by 2 bases, with 11 bases between. From germline, CDR1 is SSHAT and CDR2 FNYEAQ (reference sequence). CDR3 loop: CASSSGARQETQYF. The CDR3 coding sequence is TGTGCCAGCAGCTCGGGAGCCCGTCAAGAGACCCAGTACTTC.

This clonotype has just a few counts. The chain employs TRBV7-2 and TRBJ1-5, with a tentative D call TRBD1 (6 bases). The CDR3 consists of 17 residues. Germline CDR1 SGHTA, CDR2 FQGNSA. The V and J ends lost 2 bases and 0 bases respectively, with 14 bases between them. CDR3 region: CASSLLEGGYSNQPQHF. The CDR3 DNA reads as TGTGCCAGCAGCTTATTAGAGGGGGGCTATAGCAATCAGCCCCAGCATTTT.

This clonotype was observed a few times. The chain joins TRBV4-1 to TRBJ2-7; D is unresolved. The V and J ends lost 3 bases and 5 bases respectively, with 20 bases between them. CDR3 length: 16 amino acids. Germline V gene data show CDR1 as MGHRA and CDR2 as YSYEKL. The CDR3 nucleotides are TGCGCCAGCAGCCAGGGTATCAGGTCTCCGATCGACGAGCAGTACTTC. Residues: CASSQGIRSPIDEQYF.

Only a few counts were recorded for this clonotype. The chain is built from TRBV3-1 and TRBJ2-1; D ambiguous. Germline lookup yields CDR1 LGHDT and CDR2 YNNKEL (reference sequence). The ends were cut back, 2 bases at V and 4 bases at J, with 12 bases in the middle. The CDR3 extends over 15 amino acids. In nucleotides, the CDR3 is TGTGCCAGCAGCCAACGGACGGCCCGATACAATGAGCAGTTCTTC. Protein product: CASSQRTARYNEQFF.

V gene TRBV18 combines with J gene TRBJ1-5; 7 nucleotides line up with TRBD1. CDR1 and CDR2 (germline): KGHSH, LQKENI. The junction had 6 bases not matched to a gene; V was cut back by 4 bases and J by 3 bases. The CDR3 contains 15 residues. The CDR3 DNA is TGTGCCAGCTCACTGATACAGGGGAACAATCAGCCCCAGCATTTT. It codes for CASSLIQGNNQPQHF.

This clonotype was recorded at least ten times. The gene calls are TRBV7-2 and TRBJ2-3, with 8 bases aligning to TRBD2. Losses at the gene ends were 5 bases for V and 10 bases for J; bases not matched to a gene: 5. The CDR3 is 12 amino acids. The germline V gene encodes CDR1 SGHTA and CDR2 FQGNSA. The DNA for the CDR3 is TGTGCCAGCAGCGCGCGGACTAGCCCGCAGTATTTT. Amino acids: CASSARTSPQYF.

The chain is built from TRBV5-5 and TRBJ1-1, with a weak D call TRBD1 (6 bases). The CDR3 runs to 14 residues. V lost 4 bases and J 4 bases, leaving 14 bases between the germline ends. From germline, CDR1 is SGHKS and CDR2 YYEKEE (reference sequence). The CDR3 DNA follows: TGTGCCAGCAGCCGGGGGCTATTGGGCACTGAAGCTTTCTTT. Encoded protein: CASSRGLLGTEAFF.

The gene calls are TRBV7-9 and TRBJ1-3; TRBD1 matches 7 bases. The germline CDR1 and CDR2 sequences are SEHNR and FQNEAQ (reference sequence). This CDR3 is 16 amino acids long. Trimming cost V 5 bases and J 3 bases; bases outside gene matches: 10. The CDR3 DNA reads as TGTGCCAGCAGCCGGCCTACAGGGGCGGATGGAAACACCATATATTTT. Protein sequence: CASSRPTGADGNTIYF. Supplemented by reference TRBV7-9 and TRBJ1-3, the full variable domain reads DTGVSQNPRHKITKRGQNVTFRCDPISEHNRLYWYRQTLGQGPEFLTYFQNEAQLEKSRLLSDRFSAERPKGSFSTLEIQRTEQGDSAMYLCASSRPTGADGNTIYFGEGSWLTVV.

There are a few counts of this clonotype. A much larger clone lies a single base off, so this may be a read error. The chain combines TRBV6-1 with TRBJ1-1; possible D gene TRBD1, 6 bases. The V gene's germline CDR1 is MNHNS and CDR2 SASEGT. The CDR3 contains 12 residues. Trimming pared 5 bases from V and 7 bases from J, leaving 11 bases between. The CDR3 nucleotides read TGTGCCAGCAGTTATGGACAGCTTGAAGCTTTCTTT. Amino acid sequence: CASSYGQLEAFF.

The table lists this clonotype with a few counts. This chain uses TRBV24-1 with TRBJ2-1; 7 nucleotides line up with TRBD1. Looked up from germline, CDR1 is KGHDR and CDR2 is SFDVKD. The V segment lost 7 bases and the J segment 8 bases; nucleotides outside the gene matches: 7. This CDR3 is built from 13 residues. The CDR3 region has the DNA TGTGCCACCAGCGACACAGGGGTGGATGAGCAGTTCTTC. It translates to CATSDTGVDEQFF.

The CDR3 coding sequence is TGTGCCTGGGGATGGACAGCCTACAATGAGCAGTTCTTC. Protein product: CAWGWTAYNEQFF. The chain links TRBV30 to TRBJ2-1; D may be TRBD1 (6 bases). This CDR3 has 13 amino acids. V was shortened by 5 bases and J by 2 bases, with 10 bases between the two germline ends. From germline, CDR1 is GTSNPN and CDR2 SVGIG (reference sequence).

The rearrangement uses TRBV7-9 and TRBJ1-1; D is undetermined. Between the trimmed V and J ends, which lost 4 bases and 4 bases, there was a span of 7 bases. Germline CDR1 and CDR2: SEHNR and FQNEAQ (reference sequence). This CDR3 contains 12 residues. The CDR3 reads CASSSRITEAFF. CDR3 DNA: TGTGCCAGCAGCTCCCGGATCACTGAAGCTTTCTTT.

In its sample, this clonotype was seen a few times. J is TRBJ2-7 and V is TRBV6-2 or TRBV6-3; no reliable D call. CDR1 is MNHEY, CDR2 SVGEGT, per germline. The CDR3 has 16 residues. V lost 0 bases and J lost 3, with 15 bases in between. The DNA for the CDR3 is TGTGCCAGCAGTTACTCGAAGAGCCATCAAGGCTACGAGCAGTACTTC. The encoded protein is CASSYSKSHQGYEQYF.

In this sample, this clonotype turned up a few times. The genes are TRBV6-5 and TRBJ1-1; the D is unclear. V shed 4 bases and J shed 3 bases, with 9 bases lying between them. The CDR3 is made up of 13 amino acids. The germline V gene has CDR1 MNHEY and CDR2 SVGAGI. CDR3 DNA: TGTGCCAGCAGTTCTCCGCCCCACACTGAAGCTTTCTTT. Translating gives CASSSPPHTEAFF.

This clonotype was seen repeatedly, ten times or more. The J gene is TRBJ2-2, the V gene TRBV5-1, with D unresolved. The V end was cut by 2 bases, the J end by 4 bases, with 6 bases between. The CDR3 sequence is 13 residues long. Germline-derived CDR1 and CDR2 are SGHRS and YFSETQ. In DNA form, the CDR3 reads TGCGCCAGCAGCTTTGAAGTCACCGGGGAGCTGTTTTTT. It is translated as CASSFEVTGELFF. Full variable domain (rest looked up from reference TRBV5-1 and TRBJ2-2): KAGVTQTPRYLIKTRGQQVTLSCSPISGHRSVSWYQQTPGQGLQFLFEYFSETQRNKGNFPGRFSGRQFSNSRSEMNVSTLELGDSALYLCASSFEVTGELFFGEGSRLTVL.

This CDR3 reads CSVEARLAGGLLTYEQYF. CDR3 nucleotides: TGCAGCGTTGAAGCGAGGCTAGCGGGGGGCCTTTTGACGTACGAGCAGTACTTC. The rearrangement uses TRBV29-1 and TRBJ2-7, with 11 bases matching TRBD2. With V trimmed by 1 base and J by 4 bases, 15 bases remained unmatched. The CDR3 is 18 amino acids. CDR1 is SQVTM and CDR2 is ANQGSEA in the germline V gene.

This clonotype was detected many times. V usage is TRBV20-1 and J usage is TRBJ1-6; 9 bases match TRBD1. The V segment lost 0 bases and the J segment 9 bases; nucleotides outside the gene matches: 3. CDR1 and CDR2 from the germline V gene are DFQATT and SNEGSKA (reference sequence). The length of the CDR3 is 14 residues. The CDR3 nucleotides are TGCAGTGCTAGAGAGGGACAGGGACGTTCACCCCTCCACTTT. Amino acids: CSAREGQGRSPLHF.